The subject of this entry is one T cell receptor (beta chain). Every sample gave at least 5 micrograms of total RNA when it was extracted. This entry is derived from a study of blood T cells in healthy people across ages. The second PCR ran roughly 7 to 12 cycles with a sample-barcoded 5' primer and J-beta primers. TCRdb used MiXCR to reprocess the 5' RACE reads, holding one entry per CDR3 protein. The sample holds about 930,000 distinct CDR3 sequences; about 27% are singletons and the top ten take about 10%. The same sample was also studied in work on T cells of mothers and their children. That source adds: Related mother-child pairs shared slightly more overlap than unrelated pairs, but the difference was non-significant.

The receptor's source is a woman aged 40-49 years in good health. Sequenced: blood.

CDR3 nucleotide sequence: TGTGCCGGGGGACAGGGAAGAACCGGGGAGCTGTTTTTT. This encodes CAGGQGRTGELFF. The genes are TRBV6-1 and TRBJ2-2; 9 bases map to TRBD1. The V and J ends lost 11 bases and 5 bases, in that order; junction bases with no gene match: 6. The CDR3 loop spans 13 amino acids. In germline, CDR1 is MNHNS, CDR2 SASEGT.